A single sample gave rise to the 14 T cell receptor beta chains below, sequenced in a study of cytomegalovirus exposure and HLA in healthy donors. PCR involved 60 Vbeta and 13 Jbeta primers. Only in-frame clones appear in the TCRdb table, and some are missing; sequencing was by immunoSEQ multiplex PCR. The repertoire holds about 240,000 clones, with 82% as singletons. The specimen sequenced was PBMCs. These receptors were obtained from a woman in her forties in good health and CMV-seropositive.

The rearrangement uses TRBV13 and TRBJ2-5; a possible D gene is TRBD1 (5 bases). The tail of the sequence fits TRBJ2-7 better, so the J call may be wrong. Germline V lookup: CDR1 PRHDT, CDR2 FYEKMQ (reference sequence). CDR3 length: 14 residues. The CDR3, as DNA: TGTGCCAGCAGCCTAAGACAGATCTCCTACGAGCAGTACTTC. This sequence encodes CASSLRQISYEQYF.

This chain links TRBV6-4 with TRBJ2-1; the D is unclear. The V gene lost 6 bases and the J gene lost 3 bases, with 9 bases spanning the gap. CDR1 is MRHNA and CDR2 is SNTAGT in the germline V gene. The length of the CDR3 is 13 residues. The CDR3 nucleotides read TGTGCCAGCAGCTACAGTTTCTACAATGAGCAGTTCTTC. Amino acids: CASSYSFYNEQFF.

The chain employs TRBV5-1 and TRBJ2-2; 10 bases align to TRBD2. The CDR3 spans 16 residues. From germline, CDR1 is SGHRS and CDR2 YFSETQ. The V segment lost 0 bases and the J segment 7 bases; nucleotides outside the gene matches: 6. CDR3 sequence (DNA): TGCGCCAGCAGCTTGGGTCAGACTAGCGGGCACGGGGAGCTGTTTTTT. Residues: CASSLGQTSGHGELFF.

The rearrangement links TRBV9 to TRBJ2-2; possibly TRBD1 for D (6 bases). The CDR3 has 15 amino acids. V lost 6 bases, J lost 4 bases, and 16 bases lay in between. Per germline, CDR1 SGDLS and CDR2 YYNGEE. CDR3 sequence (DNA): TGTGCCAGCAACCCGGGGACAAGCTTCACCGGGGAGCTGTTTTTT. Translation gives CASNPGTSFTGELFF. The whole variable domain, remainder taken from reference TRBV9 and TRBJ2-2, is DSGVTQTPKHLITATGQRVTLRCSPRSGDLSVYWYQQSLDQGLQFLIQYYNGEERAKGNILERFSAQQFPDLHSELNLSSLELGDSALYFCASNPGTSFTGELFFGEGSRLTVL.

This chain joins TRBV5-1 and TRBJ2-6, with D unresolved. The CDR3 runs 12 residues. The germline V gene encodes CDR1 SGHRS and CDR2 YFSETQ. Trimming stripped 7 bases from V and 0 bases from J, with 2 bases between. CDR3 residues: CASLSGANVLTF. The DNA of the CDR3 is TGCGCCAGCCTCTCTGGGGCCAACGTCCTGACTTTC. The full variable domain, its missing parts supplied by reference TRBV5-1 and TRBJ2-6, is KAGVTQTPRYLIKTRGQQVTLSCSPISGHRSVSWYQQTPGQGLQFLFEYFSETQRNKGNFPGRFSGRQFSNSRSEMNVSTLELGDSALYLCASLSGANVLTFGAGSRLTVL.

The rearrangement links TRBV9 to TRBJ1-1; tentative D call: TRBD1 (5 bases). Germline-derived CDR1 and CDR2 are SGDLS and YYNGEE. Deletions cut 4 bases from V and 4 bases from J, with 23 bases between. This CDR3 spans 17 amino acids. CDR3: CASSPGEGGIVVTEAFF. The CDR3, as DNA: TGTGCCAGCAGCCCGGGGGAGGGAGGGATTGTTGTCACTGAAGCTTTCTTT.

The chain links TRBV21-1 to TRBJ1-1; the DNA was not compared with TRBD1, the D call given in the table. TRBV21-1 is flagged as a pseudogene. The CDR3 contains 19 residues. The CDR3 protein is CASSNSGGGGTRGYTEAFF. As DNA, the CDR3 is TGTGCCAGCAGCAACTCAGGGGGCGGGGGTACGAGAGGTTACACTGAAGCTTTCTTT.

This sequence joins TRBV4-2 and TRBJ1-4; D is uncertain. Trimming removed 1 base from V and 4 bases from J, with 7 bases in between. The germline V gene encodes CDR1 LGHNA and CDR2 YNFKEQ. The CDR3 is made up of 14 amino acids. The CDR3 sequence: CASSQGSVNEKLFF. The CDR3 DNA reads TGTGCCAGCAGCCAAGGATCGGTTAATGAAAAACTGTTTTTT.

This chain joins TRBV10-1 and TRBJ1-3; D is possibly TRBD1 (6 bases). The germline gives CDR1 WNHNN, CDR2 SYGVQD (reference sequence). Trimming stripped 4 bases from V and 1 base from J, with 20 bases between. CDR3 size: 18 residues. In nucleotides, the CDR3 is TGCGCCAGCAGTGCAGTGGCAGGGGATTGGGTGTCTGGAAACACCATATATTTT. The encoded protein is CASSAVAGDWVSGNTIYF.

This sequence joins TRBV6-5 and TRBJ2-3; the D gene is possibly TRBD2 (6 bases). CDR3 length equals 15 residues. The V and J ends lost 5 bases and 1 base respectively, with 13 bases between them. CDR1 is MNHEY and CDR2 is SVGAGI in the germline V gene. The CDR3 region has the DNA TGTGCCAGCAGTCCGACTAGACTGGGCACAGATACGCAGTATTTT. Protein: CASSPTRLGTDTQYF.

The chain has TRBV2 and TRBJ1-5; D uncertain. The V gene's germline CDR1 is SNHLY and CDR2 FYNNEI. Between the trimmed V and J ends, which lost 4 bases and 1 base, there was a span of 11 bases. There are 15 residues in the CDR3. The CDR3 sequence is CASSVANRSNQPQHF. Written as DNA, the CDR3 is TGTGCCAGCAGTGTGGCAAACCGAAGCAATCAGCCCCAGCATTTT.

The rearrangement uses TRBV10-1 and TRBJ1-5; D is undetermined. Trimming took 0 bases from V and 4 from J, leaving 4 bases between them. Germline assignment: CDR1 WNHNN and CDR2 SYGVQD (reference sequence). The CDR3 covers 13 residues. The CDR3 sequence is CASSESGNQPQHF. Here the CDR3 DNA reads TGCGCCAGCAGTGAGTCCGGGAATCAGCCCCAGCATTTT.

The CDR3 DNA follows: TGTGCCACCAGGGGGCTACCCTACGAGCAGTACTTC. Its translation is CATRGLPYEQYF. The chain couples TRBV19 to TRBJ2-5; 8 positions agree with TRBD1. The DNA matches TRBJ2-7 better at its end, which makes the J call doubtful. The germline V gene encodes CDR1 LNHDA and CDR2 SQIVND (reference sequence). The CDR3 covers 12 residues.

The chain combines TRBV19 with TRBJ1-2; D is ambiguous. The CDR3 contains 14 residues. V was shortened by 3 bases and J by 8 bases, with 16 bases between the two germline ends. Germline CDR1 reads LNHDA; CDR2 reads SQIVND (reference sequence). The CDR3 DNA reads TGTGCCAGTAGTATTAAACAGCCCTATACCGGCTACACCTTC. It translates to CASSIKQPYTGYTF.